The TCR beta chain described here comes from a study of identical twins. Study-wide points: Cord blood beta clonotypes present at high abundance carried fewer insertions; no such pattern appeared in memory repertoires.

This clonotype was observed a few times. No antigen is known for it. With template switching, a universal primer site was added, and the cDNA carried unique molecular identifiers. TCRdb re-called the 5' RACE reads through MiXCR, storing one row per CDR3 protein. This repertoire shows 1.5 million to 2 million distinct CDR3 sequences, less than 35% found once; its top ten account for about 0.25%. Germline loops: CDR1 MNHEY, CDR2 SVGEGT. This CDR3 region has 16 residues. Germline trimming cut 2 bases from V and 3 bases from J; bases unmatched to any gene: 3. In every case, the donor was a healthy Caucasian.

This chain connects TRBV6-2 or TRBV6-3 to TRBJ2-1; 11 nucleotides agree with TRBD2. The receptor comes from a newborn girl in good health. Sequenced: cord blood. Here the CDR3 DNA reads TGTGCCAGCAGTTACCCCGGGACTAGCGGCTACAATGAGCAGTTCTTC. Its protein product is CASSYPGTSGYNEQFF.